This T cell receptor beta chain was identified in a study of blood T cell repertoires in COVID-19. Study information: T cells, B-cell-depleted T cells, or PBMCs provided the cDNA or gDNA that served as material.

The ends were cut back, 2 bases at V and 6 bases at J, with 13 bases in the middle. CDR3 length: 13 residues. The germline gives CDR1 SQVTM, CDR2 ANQGSEA. Original processing notes: Estimation of nucleated cell counts relied on the amplification of reference gene primers. TCRdb's copy holds only in-frame clones and misses some; the assay was immunoSEQ multiplex PCR. V, J and clone size reflect that table, while D and trimming were determined from the DNA. This sample yields approximately 210,000 clones, of which around 88% are seen a single time; around 1.5% belongs to the top ten. This clonotype was sampled from a man between 18 and 29 years old with active or convalescent COVID-19. The chain employs TRBV29-1 and TRBJ1-2; D uncertain. The sequenced sample consisted of peripheral blood. CDR3: CSVEQVAGDGYTF. In DNA form, the CDR3 reads TGCAGCGTTGAACAGGTGGCGGGTGATGGCTACACCTTC.